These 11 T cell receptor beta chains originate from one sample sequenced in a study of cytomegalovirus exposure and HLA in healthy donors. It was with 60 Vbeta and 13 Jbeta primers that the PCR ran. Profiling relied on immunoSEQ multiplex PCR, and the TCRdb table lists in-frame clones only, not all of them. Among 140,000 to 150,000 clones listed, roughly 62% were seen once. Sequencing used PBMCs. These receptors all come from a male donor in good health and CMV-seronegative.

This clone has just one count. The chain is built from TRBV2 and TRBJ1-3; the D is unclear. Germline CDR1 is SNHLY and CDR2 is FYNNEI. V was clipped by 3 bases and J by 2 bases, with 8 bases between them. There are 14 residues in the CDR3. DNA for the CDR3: TGTGCCAGCAGTGATACGACTGCTGGAAACACCATATATTTT. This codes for CASSDTTAGNTIYF.

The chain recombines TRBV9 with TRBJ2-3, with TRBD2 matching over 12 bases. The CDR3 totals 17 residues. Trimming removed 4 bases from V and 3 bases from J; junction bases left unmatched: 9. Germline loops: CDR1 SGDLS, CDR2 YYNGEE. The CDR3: CASSFGLAGMLTDTQYF. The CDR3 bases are TGTGCCAGCAGCTTCGGACTAGCGGGGATGTTAACAGATACGCAGTATTTT.

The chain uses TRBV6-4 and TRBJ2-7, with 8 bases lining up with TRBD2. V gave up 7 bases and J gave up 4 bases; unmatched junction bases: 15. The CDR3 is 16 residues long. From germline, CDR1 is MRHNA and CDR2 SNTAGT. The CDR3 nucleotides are TGTGCCAGCAATAGCCGCAGCGGGGGCCCTGGGTACGAGCAGTACTTC. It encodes CASNSRSGGPGYEQYF.

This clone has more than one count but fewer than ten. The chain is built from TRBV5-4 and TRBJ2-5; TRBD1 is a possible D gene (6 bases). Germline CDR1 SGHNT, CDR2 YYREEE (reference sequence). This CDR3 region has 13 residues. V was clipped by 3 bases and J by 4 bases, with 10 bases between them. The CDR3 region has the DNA TGTGCCAGCAGCTCGGACAGCAGAGAGACCCAGTACTTC. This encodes CASSSDSRETQYF.

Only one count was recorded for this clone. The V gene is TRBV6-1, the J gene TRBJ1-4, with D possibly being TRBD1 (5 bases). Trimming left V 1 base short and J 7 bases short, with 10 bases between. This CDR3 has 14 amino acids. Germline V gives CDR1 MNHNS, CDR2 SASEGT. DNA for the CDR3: TGTGCCAGCAGTGAAGGGGGGGTGGGTGAAAAACTGTTTTTT. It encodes CASSEGGVGEKLFF.

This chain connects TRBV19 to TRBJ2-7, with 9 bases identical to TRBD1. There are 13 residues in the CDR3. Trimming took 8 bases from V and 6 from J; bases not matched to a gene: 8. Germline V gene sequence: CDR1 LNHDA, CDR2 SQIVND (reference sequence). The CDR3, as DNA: TGTGCCAGTGCCCGGGACAGGGCCGGCGAGCAGTACTTC. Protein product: CASARDRAGEQYF.

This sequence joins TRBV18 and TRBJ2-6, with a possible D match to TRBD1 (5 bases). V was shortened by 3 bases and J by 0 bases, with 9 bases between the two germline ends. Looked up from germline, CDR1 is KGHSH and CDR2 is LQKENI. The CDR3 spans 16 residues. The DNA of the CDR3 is TGTGCCAGCTCACCTTACAGGTTCTCTGGGGCCAACGTCCTGACTTTC. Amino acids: CASSPYRFSGANVLTF.

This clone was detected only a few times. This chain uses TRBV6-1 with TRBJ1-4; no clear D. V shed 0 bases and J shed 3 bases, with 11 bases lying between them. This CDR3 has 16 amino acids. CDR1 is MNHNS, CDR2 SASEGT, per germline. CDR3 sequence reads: CASSEASRIPNEKLFF. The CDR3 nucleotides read TGTGCCAGCAGTGAAGCCTCGAGGATACCTAATGAAAAACTGTTTTTT.

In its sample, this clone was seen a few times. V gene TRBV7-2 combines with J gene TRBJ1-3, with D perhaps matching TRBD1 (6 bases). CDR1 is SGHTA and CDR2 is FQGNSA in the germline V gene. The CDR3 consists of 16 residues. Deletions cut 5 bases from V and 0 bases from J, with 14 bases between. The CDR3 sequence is CASSRQEFYSGNTIYF. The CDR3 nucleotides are TGTGCCAGCAGCCGACAGGAGTTCTACTCTGGAAACACCATATATTTT.

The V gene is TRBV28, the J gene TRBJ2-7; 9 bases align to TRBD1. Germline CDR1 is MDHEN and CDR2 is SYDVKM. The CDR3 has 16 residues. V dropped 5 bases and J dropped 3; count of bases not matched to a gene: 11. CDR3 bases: TGTGCCAGCAGTGAAACCACCGGGACAGGGCTCTACGAGCAGTACTTC. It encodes CASSETTGTGLYEQYF.

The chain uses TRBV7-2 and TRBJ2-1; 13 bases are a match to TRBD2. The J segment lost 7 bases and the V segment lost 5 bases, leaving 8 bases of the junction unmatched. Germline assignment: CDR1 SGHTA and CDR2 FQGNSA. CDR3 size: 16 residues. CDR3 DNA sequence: TGTGCCAGCAGCCTAATACTAGCGGGGGGGCTGAATGAGCAGTTCTTC. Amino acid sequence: CASSLILAGGLNEQFF.